This TCR beta chain was observed in a study of T-cell reconstitution after alpha-beta-depleted transplantation in children (dated by TCRdb to the mid-2010s). Turning to the overall study: Using TCR repertoire profiling, the study quantitatively followed how T-cell immune reconstitution unfolded in children after TCRalphabeta/CD19-depleted allogeneic hematopoietic cell transplantation.

In light of the paper, this sample's treatment or condition label describes: allogeneic hematopoietic cell transplantation with graft depleted of TCRalphabeta T cells and CD19 B cells. The children who served as transplant recipients had been given grafts of TCRalphabeta/CD19-depleted allogeneic hematopoietic cells. Paper-wide results and their limitations: The apparently early alphabetaT-cell count recovery about two months after transplant was reportedly dependent on only several hundred rapidly expanded clones derived from non-depleted graft cells. Hyperexpanded clone frequencies declined over subsequent months; after one year, T-cell counts and TCRbeta diversity were mostly attributed to newly produced T cells. In some patients, high TCRbeta diversity at day 60 was attributed to recipient T cells and intrathymic progenitors that had survived conditioning.

A note on this clonotype: Its antigen has not been determined. No per-base quality is available; no much larger clone lies one base away.

Trimming removed 5 bases from V and 3 bases from J, leaving 11 bases between the germline ends. From the cysteine through the phenylalanine, the CDR3 covers 14 amino acids. Only the CDR3 region is kept as DNA, spanning 42 bases read in frame from base 1. The library was built by means of PCR. TCRdb names Illumina HiSeq 2500 as the instrument used. To normalize quantification of the TCRbeta repertoire, the TCR libraries were built with molecular barcoding that relied on unique molecular identifiers. The public reads were reprocessed in TCRdb via fastp at Q25 and MiXCR, keeping in-frame beta chains. Rows are unified per CDR3 protein, each entry keeping the most common DNA and genes. The sample data list about 980,000 distinct CDR3 sequences, and about 30% of these were observed just once. The top ten clones comprise approximately 30% of the sample.

The source was PBMCs, mostly from graft donor cells, collected 360 days after TCRalphabeta/CD19-depleted stem cell transplant. Recombination joined TRBV12-3 or TRBV12-4 with TRBJ2-4; the D segment could be TRBD2, given 5 matching bases. This sequence was found in a boy under two years old who had a stem cell transplant for SCID, so the T cells may come from the graft donor. The CDR3 in this case is CASSTRRGKNIQYF. Read as DNA, the sequence is TGTGCCAGCAGTACCCGACGGGGCAAAAACATTCAGTACTTC.